The 27 T cell receptor beta chains presented below share a single source sample, sequenced in a study of T-cell memory formation after mild COVID-19. TCRdb reprocessed the 5' RACE reads with MiXCR, giving one entry per CDR3 protein. There are over 500,000 distinct CDR3 sequences in the sample; approximately 15% occur only once, and roughly 7.8% lies in the top ten. The sequenced sample consisted of PBMCs or a T cell subset sorted from them (not recorded which). The receptors here all came from an adult woman who had mild COVID-19 (a few samples of this study predate the infection). Cell type and time point are not known.

This clonotype was found many times. The J gene is TRBJ2-3, the V gene TRBV7-2; 7 bases fit TRBD2. In germline, CDR1 is SGHTA, CDR2 FQGNSA. V lost 3 bases to trimming and J lost 1 base; unmatched junction nucleotides: 7. CDR3 length: 16 residues. This CDR3 is CASSFGGSLRTDTQYF. The CDR3, as DNA: TGTGCCAGCAGCTTTGGCGGGAGTCTTCGCACAGATACGCAGTATTTT.

The chain joins TRBV3-1 to TRBJ2-7; tentative D call: TRBD2 (5 bases). The CDR3 runs 13 residues. Germline values: CDR1 LGHDT, CDR2 YNNKEL (reference sequence). V lost 0 bases and J 4 bases, leaving 7 bases between the germline ends. The CDR3 region has the DNA TGTGCCAGCAGCCAAGAGTCGGGGTACGAGCAGTACTTC. This translates into CASSQESGYEQYF.

This clonotype was found a few times. The V gene is TRBV20-1, the J gene TRBJ2-5; tentative D call: TRBD1 (6 bases). The V gene lost 3 bases and the J gene lost 2 bases, with 13 bases spanning the gap. Germline-derived CDR1 and CDR2 are DFQATT and SNEGSKA (reference sequence). The CDR3 sequence is 14 residues long. The CDR3 DNA reads as TGCAGTGCTAGGGCCCTCGGACAGCAAGAGACCCAGTACTTC. The encoded protein is CSARALGQQETQYF.

The V gene is TRBV4-1, the J gene TRBJ1-1, with D unclear. Germline V gene data show CDR1 as MGHRA and CDR2 as YSYEKL. The germline V and J ends were trimmed by 0 bases and 5 bases, with 7 bases remaining between them. The CDR3 contains 13 residues. In DNA form, the CDR3 reads TGCGCCAGCAGCCAAGAATTGGGGACTGAAGCTTTCTTT. It specifies CASSQELGTEAFF.

The chain uses TRBV25-1 and TRBJ2-1; 12 bases fit TRBD2. Germline CDR1 is MGHDK and CDR2 is SYGVNS. The CDR3 covers 18 residues. V trimming: 2 bases; J trimming: 8 bases; junction bases outside the gene matches: 13. The CDR3 protein is CASSEPSRLAGAMHEQFF. DNA for the CDR3: TGTGCCAGCAGTGAACCCTCCCGACTAGCGGGAGCTATGCATGAGCAGTTCTTC.

This clonotype was seen a few times. The V call is TRBV6-2 or TRBV6-3, the J call TRBJ2-3, with TRBD1 matching over 8 bases. The CDR3 has 16 residues. V gave up 2 bases and J gave up 5 bases; unmatched junction bases: 9. Germline V gene data show CDR1 as MNHEY and CDR2 as SVGEGT. This CDR3 reads CASSYPRDRRGDTQYF. The DNA for the CDR3 is TGTGCCAGCAGTTACCCACGGGACAGGCGGGGAGATACGCAGTATTTT.

This clonotype was recorded at least ten times. This sequence joins TRBV7-9 and TRBJ2-3; D gene ambiguous. CDR3 size: 12 residues. V shed 1 base and J shed 7 bases, with 6 bases lying between them. Germline loops: CDR1 SEHNR, CDR2 FQNEAQ (reference sequence). The CDR3 bases are TGTGCCAGCAGCTTAGTGGGGTATACGCAGTATTTT. Protein product: CASSLVGYTQYF.

The chain uses TRBV5-6 and TRBJ2-5, with 7 bases aligning to TRBD2. Germline assignment: CDR1 SGHDT and CDR2 YYEEEE. The trim removed 1 base at V and 0 bases at J, leaving 6 bases unmatched. The length of the CDR3 is 16 residues. The CDR3 protein is CASSLRGGGYQETQYF. In nucleotides, the CDR3 is TGTGCCAGCAGCTTGCGGGGCGGGGGTTACCAAGAGACCCAGTACTTC.

V and J are TRBV12-3 or TRBV12-4 and TRBJ2-1; D call uncertain. This CDR3 has 11 residues. V lost 6 bases and J 9 bases, leaving 9 bases between the germline ends. The DNA of the CDR3 is TGTGCCAGCAGGGGCGTTGGTGAGCAGTTCTTC. Translated, it gives CASRGVGEQFF.

V gene TRBV12-3 or TRBV12-4 combines with J gene TRBJ2-7; no firm D call. V shed 6 bases and J shed 5 bases, with 17 bases lying between them. CDR3 length equals 14 residues. DNA for the CDR3: TGTGCCAGCAGCCCATTGACGGACCGGCACGAGCAGTACTTC. Protein: CASSPLTDRHEQYF.

CDR3 region: CASSLAQGAGTDTQYF. DNA of the CDR3: TGTGCCAGCAGCTTAGCACAGGGGGCGGGCACAGATACGCAGTATTTT. The J gene is TRBJ2-3, the V gene TRBV7-9, with 9 bases matching TRBD1. CDR3 length: 16 residues. Looked up from germline, CDR1 is SEHNR and CDR2 is FQNEAQ (reference sequence). J lost 1 base, V lost 0 bases, and 2 bases had no gene match.

This clonotype was seen a handful of times. This chain joins TRBV5-6 and TRBJ2-6; 7 positions agree with TRBD1. The length of the CDR3 is 18 residues. The V and J ends lost 4 bases and 0 bases, in that order; junction bases with no gene match: 10. Looked up from germline, CDR1 is SGHDT and CDR2 is YYEEEE. The CDR3 coding sequence is TGTGCCAGCAGCACAATGACAGGGTTCTACTCTGGGGCCAACGTCCTGACTTTC. Translating it yields CASSTMTGFYSGANVLTF.

This clonotype showed up many times. The gene calls are TRBV5-1 and TRBJ2-7; weak D call: TRBD2 (6 bases). The germline V gene has CDR1 SGHRS and CDR2 YFSETQ. The CDR3 is made up of 15 amino acids. V was cut by 0 bases and J by 4 bases, with 14 bases left in between. CDR3 amino acids: CASSLGSMGGYEQYF. The CDR3 coding sequence is TGCGCCAGCAGCTTGGGATCGATGGGAGGATACGAGCAGTACTTC.

In this sample, this clonotype turned up a few times. V and J are TRBV7-9 and TRBJ1-1, with a weak D call TRBD1 (5 bases). Per the germline V gene, CDR1 is SEHNR and CDR2 is FQNEAQ (reference sequence). The germline V and J ends were trimmed by 4 bases and 1 base, with 13 bases remaining between them. The CDR3 spans 15 residues. In nucleotides, the CDR3 is TGTGCCAGCAGCTACACCGGGACGGAGAACACTGAAGCTTTCTTT. It encodes CASSYTGTENTEAFF.

The J gene is TRBJ2-1, the V gene TRBV5-1; 8 bases are shared with TRBD1. Per germline, CDR1 SGHRS and CDR2 YFSETQ. There are 15 residues in the CDR3. The trim removed 0 bases at V and 9 bases at J, leaving 8 bases unmatched. The CDR3 sequence is CASSLEGGTGSEQFF. CDR3 sequence (DNA): TGCGCCAGCAGCTTGGAGGGCGGGACAGGCTCTGAGCAGTTCTTC.

This clonotype was detected only a few times. This chain links TRBV19 with TRBJ2-5; the D gene is possibly TRBD1 (6 bases). Germline V gene sequence: CDR1 LNHDA, CDR2 SQIVND (reference sequence). The CDR3 spans 17 residues. Trimming took 5 bases from V and 9 from J, leaving 28 bases between them. CDR3 in amino acids: CASSRFRQAVPSQSQYF. DNA for the CDR3: TGTGCCAGTAGTCGCTTCCGACAGGCAGTACCAAGTCAGTCCCAGTACTTC.

The rearrangement links TRBV6-4 to TRBJ2-1, with TRBD1 as a possible D gene (6 bases). Germline-derived CDR1 and CDR2 are MRHNA and SNTAGT. The CDR3 consists of 16 residues. V was cut by 6 bases and J by 9 bases, with 24 bases left in between. The CDR3 DNA sequence: TGTGCCAGCAGCCCCGGTGCTCGGTGGGGGCACCGTGAGCAGTTCTTC. Amino acid sequence: CASSPGARWGHREQFF.

The chain recombines TRBV7-2 with TRBJ1-2; TRBD1 aligns across 7 bases. The length of the CDR3 is 15 residues. V was pared by 8 bases and J by 1 base, with 10 bases of the junction left unmatched. Germline loops: CDR1 SGHTA, CDR2 FQGNSA. CDR3: CASGNRDSVNYGYTF. The CDR3 DNA is TGTGCCAGCGGTAACAGGGACAGTGTTAACTATGGCTACACCTTC.

This chain connects TRBV7-6 to TRBJ1-1; TRBD1 matches at 7 bases. J lost 3 bases, V lost 1 base, and 8 bases had no gene match. Germline V gene data show CDR1 as SGHVS and CDR2 as FNYEAQ. The CDR3 extends over 16 amino acids. This chain's CDR3 is CASSLEPDRVDTEAFF. The CDR3 nucleotides are TGTGCCAGCAGCTTAGAACCCGACAGGGTTGACACTGAAGCTTTCTTT.

This clonotype was seen a handful of times. This chain joins TRBV12-3 or TRBV12-4 and TRBJ2-1; the D gene is possibly TRBD2 (7 bases). The V end was cut by 7 bases, the J end by 7 bases, with 17 bases between. The CDR3 totals 14 residues. As DNA, the CDR3 is TGTGCCAGCACCTTCGGGGGGCCGATGAATGAGCAGTTCTTC. It specifies CASTFGGPMNEQFF.

This clonotype was counted only a few times. The CDR3 here is CASSFPTGANYGYTF. In nucleotides, the CDR3 is TGTGCCAGCAGCTTCCCCACAGGTGCTAACTATGGCTACACCTTC. The chain is built from TRBV5-4 and TRBJ1-2; perhaps TRBD1 as D (5 bases). Trimming removed 2 bases at V and 0 bases at J, with 11 bases between. Germline CDR1 SGHNT, CDR2 YYREEE (reference sequence). The CDR3 is 15 residues long.

The V call is TRBV5-5, the J call TRBJ1-5; D remains unclear. The CDR3 sequence is 14 residues long. With 1 base removed from V and 0 bases from J, the gap between germline ends came to 5 bases. Germline CDR1 reads SGHKS; CDR2 reads YYEKEE (reference sequence). CDR3 bases: TGTGCCAGCAGCTTGCTAGATAGCAATCAGCCCCAGCATTTT. Its translation: CASSLLDSNQPQHF.

The chain employs TRBV20-1 and TRBJ1-2; D uncertain. The V end was cut by 1 base, the J end by 2 bases, with 8 bases between. The CDR3 length is 13 residues. Germline CDR1 is DFQATT and CDR2 is SNEGSKA (reference sequence). CDR3 sequence (DNA): TGCAGTGCTAGAGCACTGGAGAACTATGGCTACACCTTC. Protein sequence: CSARALENYGYTF.

The rearrangement uses TRBV2 and TRBJ2-7, with TRBD1 matching over 8 bases. Germline V gene lookup returns CDR1 SNHLY and CDR2 FYNNEI. J gave up 2 bases and V 7 bases, and 13 bases lay outside the gene matches. The CDR3 is 16 residues long. CDR3 protein: CASTGGAGGSTYEQYF. The CDR3 nucleotides are TGTGCCAGCACCGGAGGGGCAGGGGGCTCAACCTACGAGCAGTACTTC.

In this sample, this clonotype turned up a few times. This chain uses TRBV14 with TRBJ1-2; no firm D call. CDR1 is SGHDN and CDR2 is FVKESK in the germline V gene. The CDR3 is 19 residues long. V was shortened by 2 bases and J by 0 bases, with 22 bases between the two germline ends. In nucleotides, the CDR3 is TGTGCCAGCAGCCAACAATCCCTTGGCAGTTCGTTTGCTAACTATGGCTACACCTTC. Its translation is CASSQQSLGSSFANYGYTF.

This clonotype has only a few counts. The chain carries TRBV12-3 or TRBV12-4 and TRBJ2-7; possibly TRBD2 for D (5 bases). This CDR3 has 16 residues. V was trimmed by 5 bases and J by 0 bases, leaving 17 bases between them. The CDR3 region is CASSPGVRGTSYEQYF. The CDR3 DNA reads as TGTGCCAGCAGTCCGGGCGTCCGGGGTACCTCCTACGAGCAGTACTTC.

The chain couples TRBV29-1 to TRBJ2-3; 9 bases match TRBD2. CDR1 SQVTM and CDR2 ANQGSEA come from the germline V gene. CDR3 length: 17 residues. J was trimmed by 3 bases and V by 4 bases; bases with no gene match: 14. The CDR3 DNA sequence: TGCAGCGTTGTTTTCTCGGCGGGAGGGCCGGGAACAGATACGCAGTATTTT. Residues: CSVVFSAGGPGTDTQYF.